These T cell receptor beta chains were read from a single sample in a study of patients and donors after allogeneic stem cell transplantation. TCRdb reanalysed the RT-PCR reads using MiXCR and keeps one entry per CDR3 protein. The sample lists approximately 140,000 distinct CDR3 sequences, about two fifths occurring once. Sequencing input: blood, either unsorted or a sorted T cell fraction (not recorded which). The receptor source for this set is a human donor who was either an allogeneic HSCT recipient or a stem cell or donor lymphocyte infusion donor (not recorded which). It is not recorded whose cells these are; they may come from a transplant donor. Both conserved end residues are part of each CDR3. The order of the fields is V gene, clone size, J gene, D gene, CDR3 DNA, CDR3 protein. A D gene is named only where the DNA matches it firmly. The listing skips clone size in some rows; elsewhere it reads once, few, many or a size class.

TRBV20-1	NA	TRBJ2-7	NA	TGCAGTGCTAGAGGTATCGGGGGCAGGTACGAGCAGTACTTC	CSARGIGGRYEQYF
TRBV5-1	NA	TRBJ2-2	TRBD1	TGCGCCAGCAGCTATTCGGGACAGGGGACCGGGGAGCTGTTTTTT	CASSYSGQGTGELFF
TRBV4-3	NA	TRBJ1-4	NA	TGCGCCAGCAGCCAAGCGGACTACTTGGAAACTAATGAAAAACTGTTTTTT	CASSQADYLETNEKLFF
TRBV29-1	NA	TRBJ2-7	TRBD2	TGCAGCGTTGACGGGGGGGGCGAGCAGTACTTC	CSVDGGGEQYF
TRBV20-1	NA	TRBJ1-5	NA	TGCAGTGCTAGAGATCCGGAGTCCACCAATCAGCCCCAGCATTTT	CSARDPESTNQPQHF
TRBV5-6	NA	TRBJ1-5	NA	TGTGCCAGCAGCTTGGGGACCCTTAATCAGCCCCAGCATTTT	CASSLGTLNQPQHF
TRBV9	few	TRBJ1-2	NA	TGTGCCAGCAGCGTAAAGGGTTTGGACTATGGCTACACCTTC	CASSVKGLDYGYTF
TRBV10-3	few	TRBJ2-7	TRBD2	TGTGCCATCAGTGAGCAGACTAGCGGGGGAAGGGACGAGCAGTACTTC	CAISEQTSGGRDEQYF
TRBV5-4	many	TRBJ2-1	NA	TGTGCCAGCAGTCGGGCCCGAGCGGATGAGCAGTTCTTC	CASSRARADEQFF
TRBV3-1	few	TRBJ2-7	TRBD1	TGTGCCAGCAGCCGCGTGACAGGGCCGGACGAGCAGTACTTC	CASSRVTGPDEQYF
TRBV28	few	TRBJ2-7	TRBD1	TGTGCCAGCAGTTTATCAGGGGGCTACGAGCAGTACTTC	CASSLSGGYEQYF
TRBV12-3/TRBV12-4	many	TRBJ1-6	NA	TGTGCCAGCAGTTTAGCAGGGGCCTTAGGGTCACCCCTCCACTTT	CASSLAGALGSPLHF
TRBV29-1	NA	TRBJ1-1	NA	TGCAGCGCCAGTACAGGGATTGGCACTGAAGCTTTCTTT	CSASTGIGTEAFF
TRBV6-2/TRBV6-3	NA	TRBJ2-1	NA	TGTGCCAGCAGTTACGTTACTAGGGGAAATGAGCAGTTCTTC	CASSYVTRGNEQFF
TRBV18	NA	TRBJ1-3	NA	TGTGCCAGCTCACCACAAAGGAGTGGGCCGAACGGAAACACCATATATTTT	CASSPQRSGPNGNTIYF
TRBV29-1	NA	TRBJ2-3	TRBD1	TGCAGCGTTGACGGACAGGGCAAATTTGTGAGCACAGATACGCAGTATTTT	CSVDGQGKFVSTDTQYF
TRBV19	NA	TRBJ2-1	TRBD2	TGTGCCAGTAGTATCGGGGGGGCGGTTGAGCAGTTCTTC	CASSIGGAVEQFF
TRBV28	NA	TRBJ1-5	NA	TGTGCCAGCAGTGCCCCAGGGAAGGGGAGCAATCAGCCCCAGCATTTT	CASSAPGKGSNQPQHF
TRBV7-9	few	TRBJ2-7	NA	TGTGCCAGCAGCGCCTTCCCCCGGGGGTTATACGAGCAGTACTTC	CASSAFPRGLYEQYF
TRBV6-5	NA	TRBJ2-5	NA	TGTGCCAGCAGGGCACTACAGTACTTC	CASRALQYF
TRBV11-2	few	TRBJ1-3	NA	TGTGCCAGCAGCTTAGTACCTGACACCATATATTTT	CASSLVPDTIYF
TRBV20-1	NA	TRBJ1-2	NA	TGCAGTGCCCACATACCCGGGGCGACCTATGGCTACACCTTC	CSAHIPGATYGYTF
TRBV20-1	NA	TRBJ1-5	TRBD1	TGCAGTGCTAGAACGGCAGGGGGCTTCAATCAGCCCCAGCATTTT	CSARTAGGFNQPQHF
TRBV6-5	NA	TRBJ2-1	NA	TGTGCCAGCAGTTACCGTAGCGAGAATGAGCAGTTCTTC	CASSYRSENEQFF
TRBV29-1	NA	TRBJ1-2	NA	TGCAGCGTCGGGACAACCCCTAACTATGGCTACACCTTC	CSVGTTPNYGYTF
TRBV7-3	few	TRBJ2-1	NA	TGTGCCAGCAGCTTAACTCCCGCTAGCAACCCTTACAATGAGCAGTTCTTC	CASSLTPASNPYNEQFF
TRBV7-6	NA	TRBJ1-3	TRBD1	TGTGCCAGCAGCTCCCGGACAGGGGGCAGGGGAAACACCATATATTTT	CASSSRTGGRGNTIYF
TRBV11-1	NA	TRBJ1-1	NA	TGTGCCAGCAGCACTATCTGGAAGGCCGGCACTGAAGCTTTCTTT	CASSTIWKAGTEAFF
TRBV7-8	few	TRBJ1-1	NA	TGTGCCAGCAGTTCATCATTCTCAGGCGCCATGAACACTGAAGCTTTCTTT	CASSSSFSGAMNTEAFF
TRBV10-3	NA	TRBJ2-3	TRBD2	TGTGCCATCAGTGTGCTAGCGGGGGGCCTTGGCACAGATACGCAGTATTTT	CAISVLAGGLGTDTQYF
TRBV10-3	few	TRBJ1-2	NA	TGTGCCATCAGTGAGTCAACAGGAAGCTATGGCTACACCTTC	CAISESTGSYGYTF
TRBV6-2/TRBV6-3	NA	TRBJ1-1	NA	TGTGCCAGCAGTTACACGCTGTACCAGCTTGAAGCTTTCTTT	CASSYTLYQLEAFF
TRBV28	NA	TRBJ1-2	NA	TGTGCCAGCAGTTTACCGTCTAACTATGGCTACACCTTC	CASSLPSNYGYTF
TRBV6-5	few	TRBJ1-2	NA	TGTGCCAGCAGCATTACTACTTCAGGGGTGAATGGCTACACCTTC	CASSITTSGVNGYTF
TRBV12-3/TRBV12-4	NA	TRBJ1-2	TRBD1	TGTGCCAGCAGTTTTGGGGACAGAGAAGCTAACTATGGCTACACCTTC	CASSFGDREANYGYTF
TRBV20-1	NA	TRBJ1-1	TRBD1	TGCAGTGCTAGTGGGGACAGGGGTACGAACACTGAAGCTTTCTTT	CSASGDRGTNTEAFF
TRBV10-3	NA	TRBJ1-2	TRBD1	TGTGCCATCAGCAACCTAGGACAGGACTATGGCTACACCTTC	CAISNLGQDYGYTF
TRBV3-1	NA	TRBJ1-6	NA	TGTGCCAGCAGAGGACAGTTAGGTCCCCTCCACTTT	CASRGQLGPLHF
TRBV20-1	NA	TRBJ1-6	NA	TGCAGTGCTAGAGGGGGAATCCACTCACCCCTCCACTTT	CSARGGIHSPLHF
TRBV20-1	NA	TRBJ1-5	NA	TGCAGTGCTAGGAACCCGGGCAGGGGTTTGGGCCGCAATCAGCCCCAGCATTTT	CSARNPGRGLGRNQPQHF
TRBV10-3	NA	TRBJ1-6	NA	TGTGCCATCAGTGAAAGGGAAGGGGGGATTAATTCACCCCTCCACTTT	CAISEREGGINSPLHF
TRBV20-1	NA	TRBJ2-3	NA	TGCAGTGCTAGCAGCGGTAGCACAGATACGCAGTATTTT	CSASSGSTDTQYF
TRBV20-1	NA	TRBJ1-6	NA	TGCAGTGCCATCCCCGGACTGGGGGGGAATTCACCCCTCCACTTT	CSAIPGLGGNSPLHF
TRBV7-8	NA	TRBJ1-1	NA	TGTGCCAGCAGTTCTGTTCGTGGGACCGCTGAAGCTTTCTTT	CASSSVRGTAEAFF
TRBV12-3/TRBV12-4	once	TRBJ1-6	NA	TGTGCCAGCAGTTTATTAACAGGGAATTCACCCCTCCACTTT	CASSLLTGNSPLHF
TRBV16	NA	TRBJ2-1	TRBD1	TGTGCCAGCAGTCTTGGGACAGGGCCCTACAATGAGCAGTTCTTC	CASSLGTGPYNEQFF
TRBV27	NA	TRBJ1-4	NA	TGTGCCAGCAGTTTAGGGCCGGCAGAAAAACTGTTTTTT	CASSLGPAEKLFF
TRBV27	few	TRBJ2-2	TRBD1	TGTGCCAGCAGTCCTCGACAGGGACACACCGGGGAGCTGTTTTTT	CASSPRQGHTGELFF
TRBV7-8	few	TRBJ2-1	TRBD1	TGTGCCAGCAGCCACCTCGGGACAGATTACAATGAGCAGTTCTTC	CASSHLGTDYNEQFF
TRBV5-1	NA	TRBJ2-3	NA	TGCGCCAGCAGCTTGGCCGACAGGATCACAGATACGCAGTATTTT	CASSLADRITDTQYF
TRBV7-6	NA	TRBJ2-7	NA	TGTGCCAGCAGCTGGGACGGTTCCGAGCAGTACTTC	CASSWDGSEQYF
TRBV24-1	NA	TRBJ2-3	TRBD2	TGTGCCACCAGTGATTTCTGGAGCGGGGGGCCAGGGGCGGATACGCAGTATTTT	CATSDFWSGGPGADTQYF
TRBV12-3/TRBV12-4	NA	TRBJ1-1	TRBD1	TGTGCCAGCAGTCCGGGACAGGGGGCTGCTGAAGCTTTCTTT	CASSPGQGAAEAFF